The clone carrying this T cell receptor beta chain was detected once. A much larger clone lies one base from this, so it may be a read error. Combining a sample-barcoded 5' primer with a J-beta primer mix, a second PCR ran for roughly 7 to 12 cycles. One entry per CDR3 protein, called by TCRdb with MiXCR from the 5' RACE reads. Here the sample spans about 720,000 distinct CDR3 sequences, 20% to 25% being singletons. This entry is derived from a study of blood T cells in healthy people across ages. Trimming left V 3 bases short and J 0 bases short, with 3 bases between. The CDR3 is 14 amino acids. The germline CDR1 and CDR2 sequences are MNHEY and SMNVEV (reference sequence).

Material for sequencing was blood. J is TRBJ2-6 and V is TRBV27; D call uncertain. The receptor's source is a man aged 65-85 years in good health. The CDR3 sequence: CASSFISGANVLTF. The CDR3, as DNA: TGTGCCAGCAGTTTTATCTCTGGGGCCAACGTCCTGACTTTC.